Following are 8 T cell receptor beta chains from one sample sequenced in a study of patients and donors after allogeneic stem cell transplantation (dated by TCRdb to the early 2020s). The library was made by RT-PCR. Sequencing took place on a NextSeq 550. The public reads were reprocessed in TCRdb via fastp at Q25 and MiXCR, keeping in-frame beta chains. Rows with a matching CDR3 protein are joined into one entry that keeps the most common DNA and genes. This sample gives some 880,000 distinct CDR3 sequences in total; roughly 18% of them show up just once. Around 6% of the sample comes from the top ten. Sequenced material: blood, either unsorted or a sorted T cell fraction (not recorded which). The receptors originated from a human donor who was either an allogeneic HSCT recipient or a stem cell or donor lymphocyte infusion donor (not recorded which). It is not recorded whose cells these are; they may come from a transplant donor.

This clonotype was counted a few times. The rearrangement uses TRBV2 and TRBJ1-1; no definite D call. V dropped 2 bases and J dropped 1 base, with 11 bases sitting between them. Germline CDR1 SNHLY, CDR2 FYNNEI. This CDR3 is 15 amino acids long. The CDR3 loop is CASSEHEGTNTEAFF. The DNA of the CDR3 is TGTGCCAGCAGTGAACATGAGGGAACGAACACTGAAGCTTTCTTT.

This clonotype was counted a few times. The genes are TRBV5-1 and TRBJ1-1; D is unclear. Per germline, CDR1 SGHRS and CDR2 YFSETQ. The V end was cut by 0 bases, the J end by 0 bases, with 9 bases between. This CDR3 is built from 15 residues. Written as DNA, the CDR3 is TGCGCCAGCAGCTTGGAAGCGCTTCTGAACACTGAAGCTTTCTTT. Amino acids: CASSLEALLNTEAFF.

This clonotype turned up a few times. The V gene is TRBV18, the J gene TRBJ2-1; 9 bases fit TRBD2. In germline, CDR1 is KGHSH, CDR2 LQKENI. J was trimmed by 7 bases and V by 4 bases; bases with no gene match: 11. The CDR3 sequence is 16 residues long. The CDR3 spells CASSRRTSGRGNEQFF. In DNA, the CDR3 is TGTGCCAGCTCACGCCGAACTAGCGGGCGAGGTAATGAGCAGTTCTTC.

The chain carries TRBV7-9 and TRBJ1-3; 8 bases align to TRBD1. CDR3 size: 16 residues. V shed 2 bases, J shed 0 bases, and the junction held 3 bases outside the gene matches. Germline V lookup: CDR1 SEHNR, CDR2 FQNEAQ (reference sequence). The CDR3 region has the DNA TGTGCCAGCAGCTTAAGGACAGGGCCCTCTGGAAACACCATATATTTT. It is translated as CASSLRTGPSGNTIYF. The entire variable domain, with the rest obtained from reference TRBV7-9 and TRBJ1-3, is as follows: DTGVSQNPRHKITKRGQNVTFRCDPISEHNRLYWYRQTLGQGPEFLTYFQNEAQLEKSRLLSDRFSAERPKGSFSTLEIQRTEQGDSAMYLCASSLRTGPSGNTIYFGEGSWLTVV.

J is TRBJ1-2 and V is TRBV5-8; D call uncertain. CDR1 SGHTS and CDR2 YDEGEE come from the germline V gene. This CDR3 spans 13 amino acids. Trimming stripped 2 bases from V and 3 bases from J, with 8 bases between. CDR3 nucleotides: TGTGCCAGCAGCTTAGACAAATACTATGGCTACACCTTC. Amino acids: CASSLDKYYGYTF.

This clonotype has just a few counts. The chain combines TRBV10-3 with TRBJ2-5, with D possibly being TRBD2 (5 bases). The CDR3 covers 13 residues. Germline V lookup: CDR1 ENHRY, CDR2 SYGVKD. Trimming shortened V by 4 bases and J by 2 bases, and 8 bases separated the two germline ends. The CDR3 DNA sequence: TGTGCCATCAGTGGTTCGGGGCAAGAGACCCAGTACTTC. It codes for CAISGSGQETQYF.

The chain joins TRBV10-3 to TRBJ1-2, with 8 bases that match TRBD1. CDR1 ENHRY and CDR2 SYGVKD come from the germline V gene. The ends lost 0 bases at V and 8 bases at J; junction bases unmatched: 8. CDR3 size: 15 residues. The CDR3 DNA is TGTGCCATCAGTGAGTCCCGGGACAGGTCTCACGGCTACACCTTC. It codes for CAISESRDRSHGYTF.

This clonotype was counted only a few times. The rearrangement uses TRBV5-1 and TRBJ2-6, with D maybe TRBD1 (5 bases). V lost 4 bases and J 0 bases, leaving 11 bases between the germline ends. CDR1 and CDR2 from the germline V gene are SGHRS and YFSETQ. The CDR3 sequence is 16 residues long. CDR3 coding DNA: TGCGCCAGCAGCCTACCCCAGGGCTCTGGGGCCAACGTCCTGACTTTC. Protein: CASSLPQGSGANVLTF.